These 11 T cell receptor beta chains share one sample of origin, sequenced in a study of beta chain features in type 1 diabetes (dated by TCRdb to the late 2010s). Receptor libraries were prepared by the immunoSEQ multiplex PCR assay. The High Capacity cDNA Reverse Transcription Kit was used to reverse transcribe all of the isolated RNA, meaning that expressed TCRB transcripts were what got sequenced. What TCRdb holds here is the immuneACCESS table cut down to in-frame rearrangements. Part of the clones is not present; checked against another copy, under half of the missing clones reflect an unresolved V gene, and the others are unexplained. The sample yields more than 85,000 clones; roughly 40% were counted once. The ten largest clones capture more than 0.06% of the sample. The specimen was stem cell memory CD4+ T cells from blood. Sample cell subset or site, as interpreted from the label and publication: stem cell-like memory CD4+ T cells. The receptor source for this set is a woman aged 18-30 years in good health.

This clone was observed a handful of times. CDR3 coding DNA: TGTGCCAGCAGTTTATGGCGGGCCTCCTACGAGCAGTACTTC. Protein product: CASSLWRASYEQYF. The chain uses TRBV28 and TRBJ2-7; D may be TRBD2 (5 bases). V was pared by 0 bases and J by 0 bases, with 6 bases between. Per germline, CDR1 MDHEN and CDR2 SYDVKM. There are 14 residues in the CDR3.

This clone has just a few counts. This sequence joins TRBV15 and TRBJ1-5; D is perhaps TRBD1 (5 bases). The CDR3 has 15 residues. Germline V lookup: CDR1 LNHNV, CDR2 YYDKDF (reference sequence). With 4 bases removed from V and 6 bases from J, the gap between germline ends came to 16 bases. CDR3 DNA sequence: TGTGCCACCAGCACCGGGACTGCCGCGACTCAGCCCCAGCATTTT. It translates to CATSTGTAATQPQHF.

In its sample, this clone was seen a few times. This chain connects TRBV6-5 to TRBJ2-7; 11 nucleotides align to TRBD2. The CDR3 is 15 residues long. V shed 5 bases, J shed 7 bases, and the junction held 10 bases outside the gene matches. Germline CDR1 reads MNHEY; CDR2 reads SVGAGI. CDR3 sequence (DNA): TGTGCCAGCAGTCGAGGGACTAGCGGTGGGGGGGAGCAGTACTTC. Protein sequence: CASSRGTSGGGEQYF.

This clone was observed a few times. The CDR3 loop reads CSVAQPGLAGVLGSYEQYF. In DNA, the CDR3 is TGCAGCGTTGCACAACCGGGACTAGCGGGAGTTCTGGGCTCCTACGAGCAGTACTTC. The J gene is TRBJ2-7, the V gene TRBV29-1, with TRBD2 matching over 14 bases. The germline V gene has CDR1 SQVTM and CDR2 ANQGSEA. J gave up 0 bases and V 4 bases, and 14 bases lay outside the gene matches. This CDR3 comprises 19 residues.

This rearrangement joins TRBV5-1 to TRBJ2-1, with TRBD2 identical over 9 bases. The CDR3 is 16 amino acids. CDR1 SGHRS and CDR2 YFSETQ come from the germline V gene. J was trimmed by 4 bases and V by 1 base; bases with no gene match: 6. The CDR3, as DNA: TGCGCCAGCAGCTTGTTAGCGGGAGTCGTTTACAATGAGCAGTTCTTC. Protein: CASSLLAGVVYNEQFF.

This chain connects TRBV18 to TRBJ2-5; weak D call: TRBD1 (5 bases). Germline values: CDR1 KGHSH, CDR2 LQKENI. Trimming removed 3 bases from V and 0 bases from J, with 23 bases in between. This CDR3 is built from 19 residues. The CDR3 reads CASSPRGGAGPQHQETQYF. The CDR3 bases are TGTGCCAGCTCACCCCGTGGTGGGGCAGGCCCTCAACACCAAGAGACCCAGTACTTC. Drawing the rest from reference TRBV18 and TRBJ2-5, the complete variable domain is NAGVMQNPRHLVRRRGQEARLRCSPMKGHSHVYWYRQLPEEGLKFMVYLQKENIIDESGMPKERFSAEFPKEGPSILRIQQVVRGDSAAYFCASSPRGGAGPQHQETQYFGPGTRLLVL.

This clone showed up just a few times. CDR3 bases: TGTGCCAGCAGTTACGGGACTAGCGGGAGCCAAGAGACCCAGTACTTC. Its translation: CASSYGTSGSQETQYF. V is TRBV6-5 and J is TRBJ2-5; 14 bases are shared with TRBD2. Germline V gene lookup returns CDR1 MNHEY and CDR2 SVGAGI. CDR3 size: 16 residues. J lost 1 base, V lost 2 bases, and 0 bases had no gene match.

The chain couples TRBV18 to TRBJ2-5, with 7 positions matching TRBD1. The ends lost 0 bases at V and 2 bases at J; junction bases unmatched: 3. Germline CDR1 KGHSH, CDR2 LQKENI. This CDR3 is built from 15 residues. CDR3 amino acids: CASSPPVRGQETQYF. For the CDR3, the DNA is TGTGCCAGCTCACCACCAGTCAGGGGGCAAGAGACCCAGTACTTC.

This clone was seen a few times. The chain carries TRBV7-2 and TRBJ2-1; no definite D call. The CDR3 length is 13 residues. V lost 3 bases and J 8 bases, leaving 11 bases between the germline ends. In germline, CDR1 is SGHTA, CDR2 FQGNSA. CDR3 bases: TGTGCCAGCAGCTTCTTCAGAATCGATGAGCAGTTCTTC. The encoded protein is CASSFFRIDEQFF. Full variable domain (outside the CDR3, taken from reference TRBV7-2 and TRBJ2-1): GAGVSQSPSNKVTEKGKDVELRCDPISGHTALYWYRQSLGQGLEFLIYFQGNSAPDKSGLPSDRFSAERTGGSVSTLTIQRTQQEDSAVYLCASSFFRIDEQFFGPGTRLTVL.

For this clone: Distinct nucleotide sequences in the sample also encode this CDR3. The chain recombines TRBV5-1 with TRBJ2-7; D gene ambiguous. The CDR3 length is 11 residues. Per the germline V gene, CDR1 is SGHRS and CDR2 is YFSETQ. V lost 0 bases to trimming and J lost 7 bases, with 5 bases between them. The CDR3 DNA reads as TGCGCCAGCAGCTTGGCCGGGGAGCAGTACTTC. The encoded protein is CASSLAGEQYF. Combining the CDR3 with reference TRBV5-1 and TRBJ2-7 gives the whole variable domain KAGVTQTPRYLIKTRGQQVTLSCSPISGHRSVSWYQQTPGQGLQFLFEYFSETQRNKGNFPGRFSGRQFSNSRSEMNVSTLELGDSALYLCASSLAGEQYFGPGTRLTVT.

CDR3 in amino acids: CASSLERRGNTIYF. CDR3 nucleotides: TGTGCCAGCAGCTTAGAACGGCGGGGAAACACCATATATTTT. This chain connects TRBV11-2 to TRBJ1-3; no firm D call. The germline V gene encodes CDR1 SGHAT and CDR2 FQNNGV. Trimming removed 0 bases at V and 4 bases at J, with 7 bases between. The CDR3 loop spans 14 amino acids.